The sequence of this T cell receptor beta chain was determined in a study of blood T cell repertoires in COVID-19. Study-wide background: Some COVID-19 samples were acute and others convalescent; all came from the United States, Italy and Spain. The analysed material was cDNA or gDNA that came from T cells, B-cell-depleted T cells, or PBMCs.

Authors' processing steps: Cell counts per sample came from amplifying reference gene primers. TCRdb's copy holds only in-frame clones and misses some; the assay was immunoSEQ multiplex PCR. That table is the source of V, J and clone size, and D and trimming were worked out from the DNA. The data show about 300,000 clones, around 84% seen once. The CDR3 totals 15 residues. The rearrangement uses TRBV21-1 and TRBJ2-1; TRBD2 reflects the table's D call only, with no check against the DNA. TRBV21-1 is reported as a pseudogene. This TCR was recovered from a man between 65 and 85 years old with acute or convalescent COVID-19. Input material: peripheral blood. DNA of the CDR3: TGTGCCAGCACCCTGACTTTGAGCTCCTACAATGAGCAGTTCTTC. Encoded protein: CASTLTLSSYNEQFF.